These T cell receptor beta chains were read from a single sample in a study of CD8 T cells in Susac syndrome. TCRdb itself ran the immunoSEQ multiplex PCR reads through MiXCR, one entry per CDR3 protein. The table shows around 62,000 distinct CDR3 sequences, with over 85% occurring only once. The sequencing input was CD8+ T cells from PBMCs. These receptors all stem from a human donor in good health. Both conserved end residues are part of each CDR3. The D gene is left open where the match is weak. Not every row has a clone size; where given, it reads once, few, many or a size class.

CAWSVDGGGHEQYF | TGTGCCTGGAGTGTAGACGGGGGGGGCCACGAGCAGTACTTC | TRBV30 | - | TRBD2 | TRBJ2-7
CASSPGAQNNEQFF | TGCGCCAGCAGCCCAGGGGCCCAAAACAATGAGCAGTTCTTC | TRBV4-1 | - | - | TRBJ2-1
CASSYSNLGGSENEQFF | TGTGCCAGCAGTTACTCGAACTTGGGGGGTTCCGAAAATGAGCAGTTCTTC | TRBV6-5 | - | - | TRBJ2-1
CAWSVLPLAGVSNEQFF | TGTGCCTGGAGTGTACTCCCTCTAGCGGGGGTATCCAATGAGCAGTTCTTC | TRBV30 | once | TRBD2 | TRBJ2-1
CASGPRGGLANEQFF | TGTGCTAGTGGTCCAAGGGGGGGCTTGGCCAATGAGCAGTTCTTC | TRBV12-5 | - | - | TRBJ2-1
CASSPQGVYGYTF | TGTGCCAGCAGTCCACAGGGGGTCTATGGCTACACCTTC | TRBV6-5 | - | TRBD1 | TRBJ1-2
CSARVPSGTDYEQYF | TGCAGTGCTAGAGTTCCCTCCGGGACAGATTACGAGCAGTACTTC | TRBV20-1 | - | TRBD1 | TRBJ2-7
CASSPRSDTDTQYF | TGTGCCAGCAGCCCAAGATCAGACACAGATACGCAGTATTTT | TRBV5-4 | - | - | TRBJ2-3
CASSRILAGGRETQYF | TGCGCCAGCAGCCGGATACTAGCGGGGGGGAGAGAGACCCAGTACTTC | TRBV4-3 | - | TRBD2 | TRBJ2-5
CASSQRNGGSHEQYF | TGCGCCAGCAGCCAACGAAACGGGGGTTCCCACGAGCAGTACTTC | TRBV4-3 | - | - | TRBJ2-7
CASSYSGQETQYF | TGTGCCAGCAGCTATTCAGGCCAAGAGACCCAGTACTTC | TRBV7-3 | - | - | TRBJ2-5
CASSTRDQDSSNSPLHF | TGTGCCAGCAGCACGCGAGATCAGGACAGCTCTAATTCACCCCTCCACTTT | TRBV11-3 | - | - | TRBJ1-6
CASSWTAATNEKLFF | TGTGCCAGCAGTTGGACGGCTGCAACTAATGAAAAACTGTTTTTT | TRBV28 | once | - | TRBJ1-4
CASSPTLGGEQYF | TGTGCCAGCAGTCCAACCCTGGGGGGGGAGCAGTACTTC | TRBV28 | few | TRBD2 | TRBJ2-7
CASSPRDSNNNEQFF | TGCGCCAGCAGCCCCCGGGACAGCAACAACAATGAGCAGTTCTTC | TRBV4-1 | once | TRBD1 | TRBJ2-1
CASSQVMVEYNEQFF | TGCGCCAGCAGCCAAGTGATGGTGGAATACAATGAGCAGTTCTTC | TRBV4-1 | - | - | TRBJ2-1
CSVAESGGEQYF | TGCAGCGTTGCAGAGTCCGGGGGCGAGCAGTACTTC | TRBV29-1 | - | - | TRBJ2-7
CASSQDQLAGGNYEQYF | TGCGCCAGCAGCCAAGATCAGCTAGCGGGGGGGAACTACGAGCAGTACTTC | TRBV4-1 | - | TRBD2 | TRBJ2-7
CSASTGFSSYNEQFF | TGCAGTGCTAGCACAGGGTTCAGCTCCTACAATGAGCAGTTCTTC | TRBV20-1 | - | - | TRBJ2-1
CASSLGGTANTGELFF | TGCGCCAGCAGCTTGGGAGGGACCGCGAACACCGGGGAGCTGTTTTTT | TRBV5-1 | - | - | TRBJ2-2
CASSWGVPNTGELFF | TGCGCCAGCAGCTGGGGGGTGCCAAACACCGGGGAGCTGTTTTTT | TRBV5-1 | - | - | TRBJ2-2
CAWSFSDNYGYTF | TGTGCCTGGAGTTTTTCAGATAACTATGGCTACACCTTC | TRBV30 | - | - | TRBJ1-2
CSASRVVRGISYNEQFF | TGCAGTGCTAGCAGGGTCGTGAGGGGGATATCCTACAATGAGCAGTTCTTC | TRBV20-1 | - | - | TRBJ2-1
CASSQGRQLYEQYF | TGTGCCAGCAGCCAAGGGAGACAGCTTTACGAGCAGTACTTC | TRBV4-2 | few | - | TRBJ2-7
CASPGVTGHEQYF | TGTGCCAGCCCAGGGGTTACGGGCCACGAGCAGTACTTC | TRBV2 | - | - | TRBJ2-7
CASSQVGVPEQYF | TGTGCCAGCAGCCAGGTGGGAGTCCCCGAGCAGTACTTC | TRBV4-2 | - | - | TRBJ2-7
CASSGSQYNEQFF | TGTGCCAGCAGTGGTTCGCAGTACAATGAGCAGTTCTTC | TRBV2 | - | - | TRBJ2-1
CASSSDRTSGNTIYF | TGTGCCAGCAGTTCGGACAGAACCTCTGGAAACACCATATATTTT | TRBV6-2/TRBV6-3 | - | - | TRBJ1-3
CASSERRGAYNEQFF | TGTGCCAGCAGCGAGAGGAGGGGGGCTTACAATGAGCAGTTCTTC | TRBV9 | once | - | TRBJ2-1
CASILFVRTTELKDPEGEQFF | TGTGCCAGCATTCTCTTCGTCCGGACCACTGAATTAAAGGACCCAGAGGGTGAGCAGTTCTTC | TRBV6-5 | - | - | TRBJ2-1
CASTAGGYNEQFF | TGTGCCAGTACGGCGGGGGGTTACAATGAGCAGTTCTTC | TRBV6-2/TRBV6-3 | - | TRBD2 | TRBJ2-1
CASSVEHKALAGGPKTQYF | TGTGCCAGCAGCGTAGAACACAAAGCCCTAGCGGGGGGGCCGAAGACCCAGTACTTC | TRBV9 | - | TRBD2 | TRBJ2-5
CASSRADTQYF | TGCGCCAGCAGCCGGGCGGATACGCAGTATTTT | TRBV4-1 | - | - | TRBJ2-3
CASSEAEAGTGEETQYF | TGTGCCAGCAGTGAAGCTGAGGCAGGGACGGGGGAAGAGACCCAGTACTTC | TRBV2 | once | - | TRBJ2-5
CSVEGTGGSSSYNEQFF | TGCAGCGTTGAAGGTACAGGGGGTTCCAGCTCCTACAATGAGCAGTTCTTC | TRBV29-1 | - | TRBD1 | TRBJ2-1
CSARDPGDKVRPNEQFF | TGCAGTGCTAGAGATCCGGGGGACAAGGTCCGCCCGAATGAGCAGTTCTTC | TRBV20-1 | - | - | TRBJ2-1
CASRNEYNEQFF | TGTGCCAGCAGAAATGAATACAATGAGCAGTTCTTC | TRBV6-2/TRBV6-3 | - | - | TRBJ2-1
CASRIQGGSNEQFF | TGTGCCAGTAGAATACAGGGGGGTTCCAATGAGCAGTTCTTC | TRBV19 | few | TRBD1 | TRBJ2-1
CASSIEGQGASGANVLTF | TGTGCCAGTAGTATAGAGGGACAGGGGGCATCTGGGGCCAACGTCCTGACTTTC | TRBV19 | - | TRBD1 | TRBJ2-6
CASSWQVNQETQYF | TGTGCCAGCTCCTGGCAAGTGAACCAAGAGACCCAGTACTTC | TRBV6-5 | - | - | TRBJ2-5
CASSDFGAEQYF | TGTGCCAGCAGTGATTTTGGCGCCGAGCAGTACTTC | TRBV2 | - | - | TRBJ2-7
CASSQIGTGGNQPQHF | TGTGCCAGCAGCCAAATCGGGACAGGGGGGAATCAGCCCCAGCATTTT | TRBV7-9 | - | TRBD1 | TRBJ1-5
CSARSGNSPLHF | TGCAGCGCCCGTTCGGGTAATTCACCCCTCCACTTT | TRBV29-1 | - | - | TRBJ1-6
CASSLGEDREGWGTDTQYF | TGTGCCAGCAGCTTGGGGGAAGACAGGGAGGGTTGGGGCACAGATACGCAGTATTTT | TRBV5-5 | once | - | TRBJ2-3
CASSGDSYEQYF | TGTGCCAGTTCGGGGGATTCCTACGAGCAGTACTTC | TRBV7-9 | - | - | TRBJ2-7